This TCR beta chain derives from a study of T cell responses to AZD1222 COVID-19 vaccine. Notes on the study in general: Nearly half of spike-specific TCRs reportedly target unmutated variant regions. Baseline seropositives among AZD1222 recipients totaled only 5 or 6. Spike-specific TCR breadth and depth grew following two AZD1222 doses. Possibly, clonal diversity was underestimated; donors were largely white British and included more females.

A remark on this clone: Its target is not known.

Trimming took 3 bases from V and 6 from J; bases not matched to a gene: 4. Germline V lookup: CDR1 WSHSY, CDR2 SAAADI. This CDR3 is built from 14 residues. Clones were read by immunoSEQ multiplex PCR, and TCRdb kept only the in-frame ones, dropping some. The table lists 90,000 to 150,000 clones, approximately 90% of them singletons. The V call is TRBV10-2, the J call TRBJ1-1; 10 nucleotides align to TRBD1. The sequencing used peripheral blood, collected on day 0 of AZD1222 vaccination. The TCR was taken from an adult in good health. As DNA, the CDR3 is TGCGCCAGCAGTGATCCCGGGACAGGGGCTGAAGCTTTCTTT. It is translated as CASSDPGTGAEAFF.